These 5 T cell receptor beta chains were all obtained from the same sample, sequenced in a study of control samples from healthy donors and cancer patients. Assay: immunoSEQ multiplex PCR; the TCRdb copy retains only in-frame clones and omits some. The table shows approximately 100,000 clones, with about 86% occurring only once. Sequenced input: blood. The origin of the receptors is a young man in good health.

V is TRBV7-9 and J is TRBJ2-3; tentative D call: TRBD2 (5 bases). This CDR3 is 16 amino acids long. V was cut by 1 base and J by 4 bases, with 15 bases left in between. Germline assignment: CDR1 SEHNR and CDR2 FQNEAQ (reference sequence). CDR3 sequence (DNA): TGTGCCAGCAGCTTAGATGGCGGGCGTCGCGCAGATACGCAGTATTTT. Translation: CASSLDGGRRADTQYF.

V is TRBV28 and J is TRBJ2-7; unclear D gene. The length of the CDR3 is 16 residues. Trimming removed 5 bases from V and 2 bases from J, with 19 bases in between. CDR1 and CDR2 (germline): MDHEN, SYDVKM. CDR3 loop: CASSMGSEPTTYEQYF. The CDR3, as DNA: TGTGCCAGCAGTATGGGGTCAGAGCCAACTACCTACGAGCAGTACTTC.

The gene calls are TRBV6-5 and TRBJ2-1, with 8 positions matching TRBD2. With V trimmed by 2 bases and J by 9 bases, 6 bases remained unmatched. Germline values: CDR1 MNHEY, CDR2 SVGAGI. The CDR3 spans 14 residues. The chain's CDR3 is CASSYGVAGSEQFF. The CDR3, as DNA: TGTGCCAGCAGTTACGGAGTAGCGGGATCTGAGCAGTTCTTC.

This sequence joins TRBV5-4 and TRBJ2-5; weak D call: TRBD2 (6 bases). Germline-derived CDR1 and CDR2 are SGHNT and YYREEE (reference sequence). V lost 3 bases and J lost 4, with 13 bases in between. The CDR3 length is 14 residues. The CDR3 DNA reads as TGTGCCAGCAGCTCGGACGGGAGCCGAGAGACCCAGTACTTC. Translated: CASSSDGSRETQYF. The whole variable domain, filled in from reference TRBV5-4 and TRBJ2-5, reads ETGVTQSPTHLIKTRGQQVTLRCSSQSGHNTVSWYQQALGQGPQFIFQYYREEENGRGNFPPRFSGLQFPNYSSELNVNALELDDSALYLCASSSDGSRETQYFGPGTRLLVL.

The chain carries TRBV5-1 and TRBJ1-5, with TRBD1 as a possible D gene (6 bases). CDR1 and CDR2 from the germline V gene are SGHRS and YFSETQ. This CDR3 is built from 15 residues. With 5 bases removed from V and 2 bases from J, the gap between germline ends came to 14 bases. CDR3 sequence: CASSSTGLGNQPQHF. The CDR3 DNA reads as TGCGCCAGCAGTTCAACAGGGCTCGGCAATCAGCCCCAGCATTTT.